The 27 T cell receptor beta chains given below trace back to one sample, sequenced in a study of cytotoxic CD8 clonotypes in ibrutinib-treated CLL. Profiled with immunoSEQ multiplex PCR; TCRdb holds only in-frame clones, not every one. The sample consists of about 200,000 clones, around 72% of them appearing once. The sample here was PBMCs, taken after 24 months of ibrutinib treatment. The receptor set was obtained from a human donor with chronic lymphocytic leukemia.

This clone occurred a few times. The chain links TRBV29-1 to TRBJ2-7; D is undetermined. V was trimmed by 4 bases and J by 3 bases, leaving 10 bases between them. Per germline, CDR1 SQVTM and CDR2 ANQGSEA. The CDR3 covers 12 residues. CDR3 sequence: CSVGGGYYEQYF. CDR3 bases: TGCAGCGTTGGAGGCGGTTACTACGAGCAGTACTTC.

The J gene is TRBJ2-1, the V gene TRBV5-1, with D uncertain. Germline values: CDR1 SGHRS, CDR2 YFSETQ. V was clipped by 0 bases and J by 1 base, with 14 bases between them. This CDR3 has 17 residues. The CDR3 is CASSLGANSLSYNEQFF. DNA for the CDR3: TGCGCCAGCAGCTTGGGGGCAAACTCCCTATCCTACAATGAGCAGTTCTTC.

This chain uses TRBV7-9 with TRBJ2-1, with TRBD2 as a possible D gene (6 bases). V lost 5 bases and J 0 bases, leaving 17 bases between the germline ends. Germline V gene lookup returns CDR1 SEHNR and CDR2 FQNEAQ (reference sequence). The CDR3 sequence is 17 residues long. CDR3 nucleotides: TGTGCCAGCAGCCCGGGAGACGGAAGGAGCTCCTACAATGAGCAGTTCTTC. Residues: CASSPGDGRSSYNEQFF.

This sequence joins TRBV28 and TRBJ2-2, with 7 bases lining up with TRBD1. Germline values: CDR1 MDHEN, CDR2 SYDVKM. This CDR3 is built from 16 residues. V lost 2 bases and J lost 2; bases outside the gene matches: 5. The CDR3 DNA reads TGTGCCAGCAGTTTAGGGTGGACAGGAAACACCGGGGAGCTGTTTTTT. Amino acid sequence: CASSLGWTGNTGELFF. Variable domain in full (rest from reference TRBV28 and TRBJ2-2): DVKVTQSSRYLVKRTGEKVFLECVQDMDHENMFWYRQDPGLGLRLIYFSYDVKMKEKGDIPEGYSVSREKKERFSLILESASTNQTSMYLCASSLGWTGNTGELFFGEGSRLTVL.

The chain combines TRBV7-9 with TRBJ2-7; D is perhaps TRBD2 (5 bases). There are 15 residues in the CDR3. Germline V gives CDR1 SEHNR, CDR2 FQNEAQ (reference sequence). Trimming cost V 5 bases and J 3 bases, with 17 bases left between them. The CDR3 protein is CASSQPQGLGYEQYF. DNA of the CDR3: TGTGCCAGCAGCCAGCCACAAGGACTGGGCTACGAGCAGTACTTC.

This chain uses TRBV10-3 with TRBJ2-2; a weak D match, TRBD1 (5 bases). Germline loops: CDR1 ENHRY, CDR2 SYGVKD. The CDR3 runs to 15 residues. V lost 11 bases, J lost 6 bases, and 22 bases lay in between. The CDR3 loop is CALGAGLLGPGELFF. The DNA of the CDR3 is TGTGCCCTTGGGGCAGGATTATTAGGGCCCGGGGAGCTGTTTTTT.

The chain employs TRBV5-1 and TRBJ2-1; 9 nucleotides match TRBD2. The V segment lost 0 bases and the J segment 2 bases; nucleotides outside the gene matches: 18. The CDR3 length is 21 residues. The germline V gene encodes CDR1 SGHRS and CDR2 YFSETQ. CDR3 bases: TGCGCCAGCAGCTTGGCCTCTCCAGCCCCTTACCGGACTAGCGCCTACAATGAGCAGTTCTTC. Translating it yields CASSLASPAPYRTSAYNEQFF.

The chain has TRBV5-1 and TRBJ1-4; D perhaps matches TRBD1 (6 bases). CDR3 size: 14 residues. Germline assignment: CDR1 SGHRS and CDR2 YFSETQ. V lost 8 bases to trimming and J lost 11 bases, with 22 bases between them. CDR3 coding DNA: TGCGCCAGTCAACAGGGTCCCCCCGGGGAGAAACTGTTTTTT. It translates to CASQQGPPGEKLFF.

The rearrangement uses TRBV6-4 and TRBJ1-1; perhaps TRBD1 as D (5 bases). The CDR3 runs to 14 residues. V gave up 6 bases and J gave up 4 bases, with 15 bases separating them. The germline gives CDR1 MRHNA, CDR2 SNTAGT. The CDR3 loop is CASRRDPSGTEAFF. CDR3 nucleotides: TGTGCCAGCAGGAGGGACCCGTCAGGCACTGAAGCTTTCTTT.

This clone was counted only a few times. The CDR3 region is CASSEGLAGDTQYF. CDR3 nucleotide sequence: TGCGCCAGCAGCGAGGGACTAGCAGGAGATACGCAGTATTTT. The V and J genes are TRBV5-1 and TRBJ2-3; TRBD2 matches 9 bases. J was trimmed by 5 bases and V by 4 bases; bases with no gene match: 5. Germline V CDR1 and CDR2: SGHRS, YFSETQ. The CDR3 is 14 amino acids. Combining the CDR3 with reference TRBV5-1 and TRBJ2-3 gives the whole variable domain KAGVTQTPRYLIKTRGQQVTLSCSPISGHRSVSWYQQTPGQGLQFLFEYFSETQRNKGNFPGRFSGRQFSNSRSEMNVSTLELGDSALYLCASSEGLAGDTQYFGPGTRLTVL.

V usage is TRBV7-6 and J usage is TRBJ1-2, with a tentative D call TRBD1 (5 bases). CDR1 is SGHVS and CDR2 is FNYEAQ in the germline V gene. V was clipped by 4 bases and J by 3 bases, with 24 bases between them. The CDR3 extends over 18 amino acids. The DNA of the CDR3 is TGTGCCAGCAGCTGCCGACAGTCACCAACCGTTCCCTACTATGGCTACACCTTC. This encodes CASSCRQSPTVPYYGYTF.

Worth noting for this clone: Other DNA sequences in the sample encode the same CDR3. This chain links TRBV7-2 with TRBJ2-7; D remains ambiguous. Germline lookup yields CDR1 SGHTA and CDR2 FQGNSA. Trimming took off 0 bases at V and 1 base at J, with 4 bases between the two ends. The CDR3 extends over 13 amino acids. CDR3 loop: CASSLASSYEQYF. Written as DNA, the CDR3 is TGTGCCAGCAGCTTAGCAAGTTCCTACGAGCAGTACTTC.

This chain links TRBV7-2 with TRBJ2-3; D perhaps matches TRBD2 (5 bases). Looked up from germline, CDR1 is SGHTA and CDR2 is FQGNSA. Trimming left V 1 base short and J 9 bases short, with 17 bases between. CDR3 length equals 15 residues. The CDR3 DNA is TGTGCCAGCAGCTTAGGGGTCATGTCGAGGGAGACGCAGTATTTT. It yields the protein CASSLGVMSRETQYF. The whole variable domain, remainder taken from reference TRBV7-2 and TRBJ2-3, is GAGVSQSPSNKVTEKGKDVELRCDPISGHTALYWYRQSLGQGLEFLIYFQGNSAPDKSGLPSDRFSAERTGGSVSTLTIQRTQQEDSAVYLCASSLGVMSRETQYFGPGTRLTVL.

V is TRBV6-4 and J is TRBJ2-6, with D possibly being TRBD1 or TRBD2 (5 bases each). The CDR3 consists of 18 residues. CDR1 and CDR2 (germline): MRHNA, SNTAGT. Trimming took 2 bases from V and 4 from J, leaving 18 bases between them. The CDR3, as DNA: TGTGCCAGCAGTGACCGGGGCTATATAAAGTCCGGGGCCAACGTCCTGACTTTC. It translates to CASSDRGYIKSGANVLTF.

In this sample, this clone turned up a few times. The chain employs TRBV10-3 and TRBJ2-5; 8 bases map to TRBD2. V was pared by 3 bases and J by 2 bases, with 11 bases of the junction left unmatched. The CDR3 is 17 amino acids. CDR1 and CDR2 (germline): ENHRY, SYGVKD. The CDR3 bases are TGTGCCATCAGTGATAACCGGGAGGGCCATGCTCAAGAGACCCAGTACTTC. Amino acid sequence: CAISDNREGHAQETQYF.

The chain couples TRBV28 to TRBJ1-2, with D perhaps TRBD1 (6 bases). V lost 8 bases and J lost 4, with 17 bases in between. In germline, CDR1 is MDHEN, CDR2 SYDVKM. The CDR3 loop spans 14 amino acids. CDR3 nucleotide sequence: TGTGCCAGCCGGGACACCCGCGTTGGCTATGGCTACACCTTC. It is translated as CASRDTRVGYGYTF.

The V call is TRBV25-1, the J call TRBJ1-1, with 10 bases matching TRBD1. V dropped 8 bases and J dropped 0; count of bases not matched to a gene: 0. Germline loops: CDR1 MGHDK, CDR2 SYGVNS. The CDR3 is 13 residues long. CDR3 coding DNA: TGTGCCAGCGACAGGGGGCTGAACACTGAAGCTTTCTTT. This encodes CASDRGLNTEAFF.

J is TRBJ1-2 and V is TRBV29-1, with 10 nucleotides matching TRBD1. From germline, CDR1 is SQVTM and CDR2 ANQGSEA. J was trimmed by 2 bases and V by 4 bases; bases with no gene match: 1. There are 13 residues in the CDR3. The CDR3 DNA is TGCAGCGTTGTGGGACAGGGGAACTATGGCTACACCTTC. This sequence encodes CSVVGQGNYGYTF.

The chain recombines TRBV15 with TRBJ2-7; 7 bases align to TRBD1. J lost 3 bases, V lost 0 bases, and 8 bases had no gene match. The CDR3 sequence is 16 residues long. Per the germline V gene, CDR1 is LNHNV and CDR2 is YYDKDF (reference sequence). CDR3 sequence (DNA): TGTGCCACCAGCAGAGATACGGGACAGTCACTCTACGAGCAGTACTTC. Translation gives CATSRDTGQSLYEQYF.

This chain joins TRBV6-5 and TRBJ2-7; 8 bases fit TRBD1. Trimming at V came to 5 bases and at J to 5 bases, leaving 11 bases not matched to a gene. The CDR3 is 15 amino acids. Germline V gene sequence: CDR1 MNHEY, CDR2 SVGAGI. CDR3 protein: CASSTRTGRWDEQYF. The CDR3, as DNA: TGTGCCAGCAGTACACGGACAGGGCGTTGGGACGAGCAGTACTTC.

The chain recombines TRBV5-1 with TRBJ2-7, with 11 bases that match TRBD2. V was clipped by 0 bases and J by 3 bases; unmatched bases: 5. CDR1 SGHRS and CDR2 YFSETQ come from the germline V gene. The CDR3 is made up of 16 amino acids. CDR3 region: CASSLGLAGGLYEQYF. As DNA, the CDR3 is TGCGCCAGCAGCTTGGGGCTAGCGGGGGGCCTCTACGAGCAGTACTTC.

J is TRBJ1-5 and V is TRBV27; no firm D call. Trimming pared 7 bases from V and 0 bases from J, leaving 10 bases between. CDR1 and CDR2 from the germline V gene are MNHEY and SMNVEV (reference sequence). The length of the CDR3 is 14 residues. The CDR3 nucleotides read TGTGCCAGCACCCACCTCCCTAGCAATCAGCCCCAGCATTTT. Protein product: CASTHLPSNQPQHF.

The gene calls are TRBV7-2 and TRBJ2-7; D is tentatively TRBD1 or TRBD2 (6 bases each). V lost 7 bases, J lost 3 bases, and 16 bases lay in between. Per germline, CDR1 SGHTA and CDR2 FQGNSA. The length of the CDR3 is 14 residues. The CDR3 protein is CASNLRGGIYEQYF. The CDR3 coding sequence is TGTGCCAGCAACCTCAGGGGAGGCATCTACGAGCAGTACTTC.

This chain joins TRBV2 and TRBJ2-7, with 7 bases identical to TRBD2. The V and J ends lost 3 bases and 4 bases, in that order; junction bases with no gene match: 12. The CDR3 totals 16 residues. CDR1 is SNHLY and CDR2 is FYNNEI in the germline V gene. Written as DNA, the CDR3 is TGTGCCAGCAGTGAGAAAAATTGGGAGGGTCGGTACGAGCAGTACTTC. It encodes CASSEKNWEGRYEQYF. Variable domain in full (rest from reference TRBV2 and TRBJ2-7): EPEVTQTPSHQVTQMGQEVILRCVPISNHLYFYWYRQILGQKVEFLVSFYNNEISEKSEIFDDQFSVERPDGSNFTLKIRSTKLEDSAMYFCASSEKNWEGRYEQYFGPGTRLTVT.

The chain combines TRBV2 with TRBJ2-3, with D uncertain. CDR3 length: 15 amino acids. Germline V gene sequence: CDR1 SNHLY, CDR2 FYNNEI. V lost 5 bases to trimming and J lost 2 bases, with 14 bases between them. In DNA, the CDR3 is TGTGCCAGCAGTAGTTTCCTAGGAACCACAGATACGCAGTATTTT. Protein sequence: CASSSFLGTTDTQYF.

The table lists this clone with a few counts. V gene TRBV5-5 combines with J gene TRBJ1-5, with D possibly TRBD1 on 6 matching bases. Trimming removed 7 bases from V and 5 bases from J, with 28 bases in between. The CDR3 loop spans 18 amino acids. Germline CDR1 SGHKS, CDR2 YYEKEE (reference sequence). The CDR3 DNA reads TGTGCCAGCGCAGCTTCAGGGACTACAGGGAGTAAGGATCAGCCCCAGCATTTT. Translating it yields CASAASGTTGSKDQPQHF.

This sequence joins TRBV2 and TRBJ2-3, with TRBD2 as a possible D gene (5 bases). The length of the CDR3 is 17 residues. Germline V gives CDR1 SNHLY, CDR2 FYNNEI. V was pared by 5 bases and J by 4 bases, with 22 bases between. The DNA for the CDR3 is TGTGCCAGCAGTTCGGGAATGAACAGAGTTGGCCCAGATACGCAGTATTTT. Translated, it gives CASSSGMNRVGPDTQYF.